Following are 16 T cell receptor beta chains from one sample sequenced in a study of T cell responses to AZD1222 COVID-19 vaccine. Sequencing used immunoSEQ multiplex PCR; TCRdb keeps in-frame clones, though not all of them. The repertoire holds 150,000 or so clones, with 90% as singletons. The specimen was peripheral blood, collected on day 0 of AZD1222 vaccination. The receptors were gathered from an adult in good health.

The V gene is TRBV3-1 (or the pseudogene TRBV3-2), the J gene TRBJ1-2; D gene unclear. CDR1 is LGHDT, CDR2 YNNKEL, per germline (reference sequence). This CDR3 comprises 11 residues. The V end lost 3 bases, the J end lost 10 bases, and 9 bases lay between the germline ends. DNA of the CDR3: TGTGCCAGCAGCCAGGGGAGGGTCTACACCTTC. Its translation: CASSQGRVYTF.

The V call is TRBV21-1, the J call TRBJ1-5; the DNA was not used to check the table's D call, TRBD1. TRBV21-1 is termed a pseudogene. This CDR3 has 14 amino acids. The DNA of the CDR3 is TGTGCCAGCAGCAAGGGGACAATCCATCAGCCCCAGCATTTT. It specifies CASSKGTIHQPQHF.

The chain joins TRBV6-2 or TRBV6-3 to TRBJ1-6, with 7 nucleotides matching TRBD1. This CDR3 has 15 amino acids. CDR1 MNHEY and CDR2 SVGEGT come from the germline V gene. Germline trimming cut 2 bases from V and 8 bases from J; bases unmatched to any gene: 6. The CDR3 is CASSYEGAYDSPLHF. DNA of the CDR3: TGTGCCAGCAGTTACGAGGGGGCGTACGATTCACCCCTCCACTTT.

The gene calls are TRBV27 and TRBJ1-1, with D tentatively TRBD1 (5 bases). CDR1 is MNHEY, CDR2 SMNVEV, per germline (reference sequence). Trimming cost V 5 bases and J 6 bases, with 13 bases left between them. The CDR3 consists of 13 residues. The CDR3 is CASSPGNRPEAFF. Here the CDR3 DNA reads TGTGCCAGCAGTCCCGGAAACAGGCCTGAAGCTTTCTTT.

This clone was counted only a few times. The V and J genes are TRBV25-1 and TRBJ2-3; D unresolved. The CDR3 runs to 13 residues. Germline lookup yields CDR1 MGHDK and CDR2 SYGVNS. The V end lost 1 base, the J end lost 1 base, and 3 bases lay between the germline ends. The CDR3 DNA reads TGTGCCAGCAGTGAATCTGGCACAGATACGCAGTATTTT. Translation gives CASSESGTDTQYF.

The rearrangement links TRBV19 to TRBJ1-1; D may be TRBD1 (5 bases). Per the germline V gene, CDR1 is LNHDA and CDR2 is SQIVND (reference sequence). Trimming stripped 6 bases from V and 8 bases from J, with 16 bases between. The CDR3 runs 13 residues. The CDR3 DNA follows: TGTGCCAGTAGAGGCCCGGGGGGGAAGGAAGCTTTCTTT. Protein sequence: CASRGPGGKEAFF.

CDR3 bases: TGTGCCAGCAGCTTGTTACAGCACCTAGCGGGAGGATTCAATGAGCAGTTCTTC. Protein sequence: CASSLLQHLAGGFNEQFF. The gene calls are TRBV5-6 and TRBJ2-1; 11 nucleotides agree with TRBD2. Germline loops: CDR1 SGHDT, CDR2 YYEEEE. The CDR3 sequence is 18 residues long. The junction had 12 bases not matched to a gene; V was cut back by 1 base and J by 6 bases.

The V gene is TRBV5-1, the J gene TRBJ1-1, with D possibly matching TRBD1 (6 bases). The V end lost 7 bases, the J end lost 4 bases, and 20 bases lay between the germline ends. Per germline, CDR1 SGHRS and CDR2 YFSETQ. CDR3 length: 15 residues. CDR3 sequence (DNA): TGCGCCAGCCTATCCTCTCCGGGAGGGGGCACTGAAGCTTTCTTT. The encoded protein is CASLSSPGGGTEAFF.

The chain joins TRBV18 to TRBJ1-5; the D is unclear. The CDR3 spans 14 residues. The V and J ends lost 2 bases and 0 bases respectively, with 5 bases between them. Germline CDR1 is KGHSH and CDR2 is LQKENI. This CDR3 is CASSPIGSNQPQHF. The CDR3 nucleotides are TGTGCCAGCTCACCAATTGGTAGCAATCAGCCCCAGCATTTT.

This clone is a singleton in its sample. The rearrangement links TRBV7-2 to TRBJ2-1, with 11 bases identical to TRBD2. The CDR3 runs to 16 residues. J was trimmed by 9 bases and V by 7 bases; bases with no gene match: 14. Per germline, CDR1 SGHTA and CDR2 FQGNSA. In DNA form, the CDR3 reads TGTGCCAGCAAACTATTAGCGGGGGGGCCTACCCCTGAGCAGTTCTTC. Protein product: CASKLLAGGPTPEQFF.

The table lists this clone with many counts. V and J are TRBV3-1 (or the pseudogene TRBV3-2) and TRBJ1-6, with 9 bases that match TRBD1. V trimming: 0 bases; J trimming: 9 bases; junction bases outside the gene matches: 6. The CDR3 runs 16 residues. Per the germline V gene, CDR1 is LGHDT and CDR2 is YNNKEL (reference sequence). The CDR3 here is CASSQEAGTGSSPLHF. The DNA of the CDR3 is TGTGCCAGCAGCCAAGAGGCGGGGACAGGGAGTTCACCCCTCCACTTT.

This chain joins TRBV18 and TRBJ1-2, with D unresolved. Germline-derived CDR1 and CDR2 are KGHSH and LQKENI. Trimming removed 2 bases from V and 0 bases from J, with 7 bases in between. The CDR3 length is 14 residues. The CDR3 sequence is CASSPMSSNYGYTF. CDR3 nucleotides: TGTGCCAGCTCACCAATGAGTTCTAACTATGGCTACACCTTC.

The V call is TRBV7-6, the J call TRBJ2-5; the match to TRBD1 covers 9 bases. The length of the CDR3 is 16 residues. V trimming: 0 bases; J trimming: 4 bases; junction bases outside the gene matches: 6. Germline loops: CDR1 SGHVS, CDR2 FNYEAQ. CDR3: CASSLAGTGQGETQYF. CDR3 DNA sequence: TGTGCCAGCAGCTTAGCGGGGACAGGGCAGGGAGAGACCCAGTACTTC.

About this clone: Germline is not matched at one junction end, which may reflect a read error. The chain couples TRBV7-7 to TRBJ2-2, with TRBD1 as a possible D gene (7 bases). Germline-derived CDR1 and CDR2 are SSHAT and FNYEAQ (reference sequence). The length of the CDR3 is 15 residues. The CDR3 is CASSLAAGGTGELFF. The CDR3 DNA reads as TGTGCTAGCAGCTTAGCGGCAGGGGGGACCGGGGAGCTGTTTTTT.

CDR3 in DNA: TGTGCCAGCAGTTTTGCCAGCACGGTGTCTGAAGCTTTCTTT. It is translated as CASSFASTVSEAFF. This chain links TRBV6-5 with TRBJ1-1; D is uncertain. The V and J ends lost 4 bases and 6 bases respectively, with 15 bases between them. Germline lookup yields CDR1 MNHEY and CDR2 SVGAGI. The CDR3 has 14 amino acids.

The chain is built from TRBV24-1 and TRBJ2-7, with TRBD2 matching 9 bases. This CDR3 contains 15 residues. J was trimmed by 5 bases and V by 3 bases; bases with no gene match: 7. Germline loops: CDR1 KGHDR, CDR2 SFDVKD. CDR3 bases: TGTGCCACCAGTGATATAGCGGGAGTCGGGGACGAGCAGTACTTC. This gives the protein CATSDIAGVGDEQYF.